A single sample gave rise to the 20 T cell receptor beta chains below, sequenced in a study of graft-versus-host responses after intestinal transplantation. The data were produced by immunoSEQ multiplex PCR, yet TCRdb's version contains in-frame clones alone and is incomplete. Of 20,000 to 25,000 clones listed, about 80% are singletons. Graft tissue processing released intraepithelial and lamina propria lymphocytes. The sample in question was ileum tissue, obtained 12 days after intestinal transplant. These receptors originate from a human patient who received an intestinal transplant, so some T cells may come from the graft donor.

The chain employs TRBV29-1 and TRBJ1-1, with 9 bases fitting TRBD1. Germline V gene data show CDR1 as SQVTM and CDR2 as ANQGSEA. CDR3 size: 13 residues. V shed 6 bases, J shed 5 bases, and the junction held 7 bases outside the gene matches. The chain's CDR3 is CSVLSGQGTEAFF. The CDR3 bases are TGCAGCGTCCTTTCGGGACAGGGTACTGAAGCTTTCTTT. Combining the CDR3 with reference TRBV29-1 and TRBJ1-1 gives the whole variable domain SAVISQKPSRDICQRGTSLTIQCQVDSQVTMMFWYRQQPGQSLTLIATANQGSEATYESGFVIDKFPISRPNLTFSTLTVSNMSPEDSSIYLCSVLSGQGTEAFFGQGTRLTVV.

This clone was observed a single time. The chain couples TRBV5-1 to TRBJ2-3; perhaps TRBD2 as D (5 bases). Germline CDR1 SGHRS, CDR2 YFSETQ. This CDR3 is built from 13 residues. V shed 5 bases and J shed 6 bases, with 13 bases lying between them. DNA for the CDR3: TGCGCCAGCAGGCCACTAGATACCGATACGCAGTATTTT. Translating it yields CASRPLDTDTQYF.

Concerning this clone itself: Other nucleotide sequences from this sample produce the same CDR3. J is TRBJ1-5 and V is TRBV19, with D possibly being TRBD1 (5 bases). Deletions cut 3 bases from V and 7 bases from J, with 10 bases between. The CDR3 has 13 residues. Germline CDR1 is LNHDA and CDR2 is SQIVND (reference sequence). CDR3 amino acids: CASSIQGWQPQHF. CDR3 nucleotides: TGTGCCAGTAGTATTCAGGGTTGGCAGCCCCAGCATTTT. The complete variable domain, with remaining parts taken from reference TRBV19 and TRBJ1-5, reads DGGITQSPKYLFRKEGQNVTLSCEQNLNHDAMYWYRQDPGQGLRLIYYSQIVNDFQKGDIAEGYSVSREKKESFPLTVTSAQKNPTAFYLCASSIQGWQPQHFGDGTRLSIL.

The J gene is TRBJ1-4, the V gene TRBV9, with 8 bases that match TRBD1. Looked up from germline, CDR1 is SGDLS and CDR2 is YYNGEE. Trimming cost V 4 bases and J 6 bases; bases outside gene matches: 8. The length of the CDR3 is 15 residues. CDR3 nucleotides: TGTGCCAGCAGCTCAGGACAGGGTGGGGATGAAAAACTGTTTTTT. It codes for CASSSGQGGDEKLFF.

This rearrangement joins TRBV27 to TRBJ2-7, with TRBD1 matching over 9 bases. V dropped 2 bases and J dropped 3; count of bases not matched to a gene: 2. The CDR3 spans 14 residues. Per germline, CDR1 MNHEY and CDR2 SMNVEV (reference sequence). The CDR3 here is CASSLADRGYEQYF. The DNA for the CDR3 is TGTGCCAGCAGTTTAGCGGACAGGGGCTACGAGCAGTACTTC.

The chain is built from TRBV11-2 and TRBJ2-5; no definite D call. CDR1 is SGHAT and CDR2 is FQNNGV in the germline V gene. Trimming pared 1 base from V and 4 bases from J, leaving 13 bases between. The CDR3 is made up of 15 amino acids. The CDR3 sequence: CASSLGPDSSETQYF. The CDR3 nucleotides are TGTGCCAGCAGCTTAGGGCCCGACTCCTCAGAGACCCAGTACTTC.

V is TRBV5-1 and J is TRBJ2-3; 7 bases are a match to TRBD2. This CDR3 region has 15 residues. V lost 1 base, J lost 6 bases, and 8 bases stayed unmatched. The germline CDR1 and CDR2 sequences are SGHRS and YFSETQ. For the CDR3, the DNA is TGCGCCAGCAGCTTGTATCTTAGCGGGCCCGATACGCAGTATTTT. This translates into CASSLYLSGPDTQYF. Together with reference TRBV5-1 and TRBJ2-3, the CDR3 gives the full variable domain: KAGVTQTPRYLIKTRGQQVTLSCSPISGHRSVSWYQQTPGQGLQFLFEYFSETQRNKGNFPGRFSGRQFSNSRSEMNVSTLELGDSALYLCASSLYLSGPDTQYFGPGTRLTVL.

CDR3 sequence reads: CASSPQEGGKGNQPQHF. The CDR3 DNA follows: TGTGCCAGCAGCCCTCAAGAGGGGGGGAAGGGGAATCAGCCCCAGCATTTT. The chain links TRBV28 to TRBJ1-5; a weak D match, TRBD1 (6 bases). The CDR3 has 17 residues. Between the trimmed V and J ends, which lost 6 bases and 4 bases, there was a span of 22 bases. From germline, CDR1 is MDHEN and CDR2 SYDVKM.

The rearrangement links TRBV5-1 to TRBJ2-5, with unresolved D. Trimming removed 5 bases from V and 5 bases from J, with 13 bases in between. Germline V gene data show CDR1 as SGHRS and CDR2 as YFSETQ. This CDR3 region has 13 residues. DNA for the CDR3: TGCGCCAGCAGTTGGCCACGGCGGGAGACCCAGTACTTC. Translation: CASSWPRRETQYF.

The CDR3 DNA reads as TGTGCCAGCATGAGGGCGGGGGATACGCAGTATTTT. Protein: CASMRAGDTQYF. V gene TRBV2 combines with J gene TRBJ2-3, with D maybe TRBD2 (6 bases). This CDR3 region has 12 residues. V dropped 7 bases and J dropped 6 bases, with 11 bases sitting between them. Germline loops: CDR1 SNHLY, CDR2 FYNNEI.

This sequence joins TRBV10-2 and TRBJ2-7, with D perhaps TRBD1 (6 bases). Trimming stripped 4 bases from V and 0 bases from J, with 13 bases between. From germline, CDR1 is WSHSY and CDR2 SAAADI. The CDR3 covers 15 residues. CDR3 bases: TGCGCCAGCAGTGGAACAGGGATAGACTCCTACGAGCAGTACTTC. This codes for CASSGTGIDSYEQYF.

In regard to this clone: Other DNA sequences within the sample encode an identical CDR3. The gene calls are TRBV7-2 and TRBJ1-2; weak D call: TRBD1 (6 bases). Looked up from germline, CDR1 is SGHTA and CDR2 is FQGNSA. V lost 2 bases and J 8 bases, leaving 9 bases between the germline ends. This CDR3 spans 12 amino acids. The CDR3 here is CASSLQGYGYTF. In nucleotides, the CDR3 is TGTGCCAGCAGCTTACAGGGGTACGGCTACACCTTC. Full variable domain (missing parts from reference TRBV7-2 and TRBJ1-2): GAGVSQSPSNKVTEKGKDVELRCDPISGHTALYWYRQSLGQGLEFLIYFQGNSAPDKSGLPSDRFSAERTGGSVSTLTIQRTQQEDSAVYLCASSLQGYGYTFGSGTRLTVV.

The V call is TRBV10-3, the J call TRBJ2-1; TRBD1 might be the D (6 bases). Trimming stripped 3 bases from V and 10 bases from J, with 10 bases between. This CDR3 has 12 residues. Germline V CDR1 and CDR2: ENHRY, SYGVKD. This CDR3 reads CAISDSGAEQFF. In DNA form, the CDR3 reads TGTGCCATCAGTGATTCAGGGGCCGAGCAGTTCTTC.

Written as DNA, the CDR3 is TGTGCCAGCAGTCCATATGAAAAACTGTTTTTT. The encoded protein is CASSPYEKLFF. The chain is built from TRBV6-1 and TRBJ1-4; unclear D gene. Germline CDR1 is MNHNS and CDR2 is SASEGT. The V end lost 5 bases, the J end lost 6 bases, and 4 bases lay between the germline ends. CDR3 length: 11 amino acids.

The genes are TRBV11-2 and TRBJ1-4; TRBD1 agrees at 8 bases. The CDR3 contains 13 residues. V dropped 1 base and J dropped 8; count of bases not matched to a gene: 0. CDR1 and CDR2 (germline): SGHAT, FQNNGV. The DNA of the CDR3 is TGTGCCAGCAGCTTAGCAGGGGGCGAAAAACTGTTTTTT. This translates into CASSLAGGEKLFF. Drawing the rest from reference TRBV11-2 and TRBJ1-4, the complete variable domain is EAGVAQSPRYKIIEKRQSVAFWCNPISGHATLYWYQQILGQGPKLLIQFQNNGVVDDSQLPKDRFSAERLKGVDSTLKIQPAKLEDSAVYLCASSLAGGEKLFFGSGTQLSVL.

The rearrangement uses TRBV6-1 and TRBJ1-4; no firm D call. This CDR3 is built from 15 residues. Germline CDR1 MNHNS, CDR2 SASEGT. V was pared by 6 bases and J by 13 bases, with 24 bases between. DNA for the CDR3: TGTGCCAGCAGGGTTGACACCTCTCTAATGAAAGGACTGTTTTTT. Protein: CASRVDTSLMKGLFF.

The CDR3 DNA sequence: TGTGCCAGCAGCCCGACATCATGGACTAGCGGGACGTCAGATACGCAGTATTTT. As protein: CASSPTSWTSGTSDTQYF. The gene calls are TRBV27 and TRBJ2-3; TRBD2 aligns across 12 bases. CDR3 length equals 18 residues. The germline V gene encodes CDR1 MNHEY and CDR2 SMNVEV (reference sequence). Trimming at V came to 6 bases and at J to 4 bases, leaving 14 bases not matched to a gene.

This chain joins TRBV5-1 and TRBJ1-1; 11 bases align to TRBD1. Germline CDR1 reads SGHRS; CDR2 reads YFSETQ. The CDR3 length is 17 residues. Trimming cost V 0 bases and J 3 bases; bases outside gene matches: 7. The CDR3 region has the DNA TGCGCCAGCAGCTTGGCCCGGACAGGGGGCATGGACACTGAAGCTTTCTTT. As protein: CASSLARTGGMDTEAFF.

This clone is judged medium-sized (0.01 to 0.1%). This chain connects TRBV20-1 to TRBJ2-1; a weak D match, TRBD2 (5 bases). Trimming took 6 bases from V and 8 from J, leaving 11 bases between them. The CDR3 consists of 11 residues. Germline CDR1 DFQATT, CDR2 SNEGSKA (reference sequence). The CDR3 sequence is CSARGIYEQFF. The CDR3 DNA reads as TGCAGTGCCCGGGGTATCTATGAGCAGTTCTTC.

The sample holds one count of this clone. J is TRBJ1-3 and V is TRBV15; no clear D gene. V was cut by 6 bases and J by 1 base, with 13 bases left in between. The V gene's germline CDR1 is LNHNV and CDR2 YYDKDF (reference sequence). This CDR3 spans 15 amino acids. Here the CDR3 DNA reads TGTGCCACCAGGCCGGTTCAGGAATCTGGAAACACCATATATTTT. Its protein is CATRPVQESGNTIYF.